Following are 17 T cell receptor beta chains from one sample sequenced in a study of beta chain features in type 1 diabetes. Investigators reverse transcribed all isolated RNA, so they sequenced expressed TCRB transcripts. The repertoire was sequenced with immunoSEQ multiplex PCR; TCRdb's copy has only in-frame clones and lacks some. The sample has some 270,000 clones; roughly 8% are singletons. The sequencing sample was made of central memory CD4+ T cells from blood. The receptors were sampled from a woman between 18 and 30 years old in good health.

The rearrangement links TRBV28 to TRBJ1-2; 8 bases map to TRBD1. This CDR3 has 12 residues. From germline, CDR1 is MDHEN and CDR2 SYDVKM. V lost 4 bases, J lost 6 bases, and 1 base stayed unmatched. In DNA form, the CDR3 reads TGTGCCAGCAGTTGGGGACAGGATGGCTACACCTTC. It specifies CASSWGQDGYTF.

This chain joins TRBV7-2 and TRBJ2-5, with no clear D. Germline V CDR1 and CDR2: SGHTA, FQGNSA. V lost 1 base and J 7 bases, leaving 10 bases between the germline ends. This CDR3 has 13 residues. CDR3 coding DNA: TGTGCCAGCAGCTTAGAGACTGAAAGGACCCAGTACTTC. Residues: CASSLETERTQYF.

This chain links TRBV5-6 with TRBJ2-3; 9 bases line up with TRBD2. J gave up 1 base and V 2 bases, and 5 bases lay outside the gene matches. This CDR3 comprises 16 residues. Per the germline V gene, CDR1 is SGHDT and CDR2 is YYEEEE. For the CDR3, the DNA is TGTGCCAGCAGCTTAGCCCTAGCGGGGCGCACAGATACGCAGTATTTT. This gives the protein CASSLALAGRTDTQYF.

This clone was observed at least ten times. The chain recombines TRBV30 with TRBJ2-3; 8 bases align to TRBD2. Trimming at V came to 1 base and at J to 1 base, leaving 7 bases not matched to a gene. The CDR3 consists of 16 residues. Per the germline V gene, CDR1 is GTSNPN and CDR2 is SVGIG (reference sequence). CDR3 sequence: CAWSGLASGRTDTQYF. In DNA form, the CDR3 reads TGTGCCTGGAGTGGCTTGGCTAGCGGGCGCACAGATACGCAGTATTTT.

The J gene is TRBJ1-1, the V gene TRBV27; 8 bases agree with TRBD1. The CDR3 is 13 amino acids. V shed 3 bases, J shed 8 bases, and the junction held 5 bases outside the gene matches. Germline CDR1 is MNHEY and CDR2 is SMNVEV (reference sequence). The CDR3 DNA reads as TGTGCCAGCAGTTTGATGTGGGACAGGGAAGCTTTCTTT. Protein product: CASSLMWDREAFF.

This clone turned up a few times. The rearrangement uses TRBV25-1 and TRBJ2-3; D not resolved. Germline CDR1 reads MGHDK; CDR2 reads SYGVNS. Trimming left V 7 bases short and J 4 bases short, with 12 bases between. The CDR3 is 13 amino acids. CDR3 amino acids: CASTPSLADTQYF. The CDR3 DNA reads TGTGCCAGCACCCCGTCTCTGGCAGATACGCAGTATTTT.

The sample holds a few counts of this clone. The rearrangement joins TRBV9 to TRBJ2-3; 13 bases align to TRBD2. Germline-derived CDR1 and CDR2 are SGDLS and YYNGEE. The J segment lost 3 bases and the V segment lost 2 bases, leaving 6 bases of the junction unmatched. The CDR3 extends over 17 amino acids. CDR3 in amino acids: CASSVGLAGALTDTQYF. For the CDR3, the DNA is TGTGCCAGCAGCGTCGGACTAGCGGGGGCCCTTACAGATACGCAGTATTTT.

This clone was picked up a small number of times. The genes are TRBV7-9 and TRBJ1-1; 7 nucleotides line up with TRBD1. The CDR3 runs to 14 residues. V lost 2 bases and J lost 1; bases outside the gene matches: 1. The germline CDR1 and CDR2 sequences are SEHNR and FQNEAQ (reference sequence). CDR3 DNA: TGTGCCAGCAGCTTAACAGGGGAGAACACTGAAGCTTTCTTT. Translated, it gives CASSLTGENTEAFF.

The CDR3 sequence is CASSIGQGNQPQHF. As DNA, the CDR3 is TGCGCCAGCAGCATCGGACAGGGAAATCAGCCCCAGCATTTT. The rearrangement links TRBV4-1 to TRBJ1-5; 8 bases align to TRBD1. Trimming at V came to 5 bases and at J to 4 bases, leaving 4 bases not matched to a gene. Germline CDR1 MGHRA, CDR2 YSYEKL. The CDR3 loop spans 14 amino acids.

The DNA for the CDR3 is TGTGCCAGCAGTTCCACAAGGGGGACTAGGAACACCGGGGAGCTGTTTTTT. Translating gives CASSSTRGTRNTGELFF. The chain uses TRBV2 and TRBJ2-2, with 8 bases that match TRBD2. Germline V gene data show CDR1 as SNHLY and CDR2 as FYNNEI. The CDR3 runs 17 residues. V trimming: 5 bases; J trimming: 1 base; junction bases outside the gene matches: 9.

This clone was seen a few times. CDR3 coding DNA: TGTGCCAGTAGACTCGGACCTAGCGCGTCCTACGAGCAGTACTTC. Translation: CASRLGPSASYEQYF. The genes are TRBV19 and TRBJ2-7, with D maybe TRBD2 (6 bases). V lost 6 bases and J lost 1, with 16 bases in between. Germline lookup yields CDR1 LNHDA and CDR2 SQIVND (reference sequence). The CDR3 loop spans 15 amino acids.

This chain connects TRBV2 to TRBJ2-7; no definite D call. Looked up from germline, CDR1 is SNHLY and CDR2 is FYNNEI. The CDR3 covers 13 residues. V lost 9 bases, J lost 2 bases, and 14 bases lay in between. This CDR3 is CASEEGGAYEQYV. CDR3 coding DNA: TGTGCCAGTGAGGAAGGTGGGGCCTACGAGCAGTACGTC.

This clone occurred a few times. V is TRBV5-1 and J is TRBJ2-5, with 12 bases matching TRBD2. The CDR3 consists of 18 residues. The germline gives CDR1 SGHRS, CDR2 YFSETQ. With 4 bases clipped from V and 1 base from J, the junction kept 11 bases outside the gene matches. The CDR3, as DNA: TGCGCCAGCAGCCCCCTACCCACGACTAGCGGGGGCCAAGAGACCCAGTACTTC. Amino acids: CASSPLPTTSGGQETQYF.

The CDR3 region has the DNA TGTGCCAGCAGCTTAGGGGCAAACAGGGGCGGCTACACCTTC. It encodes CASSLGANRGGYTF. The gene calls are TRBV7-8 and TRBJ1-2; TRBD1 matches at 7 bases. The germline V gene has CDR1 SGHVS and CDR2 FQNEAQ. CDR3 length equals 14 residues. Losses at the gene ends were 1 base for V and 8 bases for J; bases not matched to a gene: 7.

The CDR3 DNA reads as TGCGCCTCGGGAGGCTTTAGCAATCAGCCCCAGCATTTT. Its protein is CASGGFSNQPQHF. V is TRBV10-2 and J is TRBJ1-5, with no clear D. CDR3 size: 13 residues. V lost 11 bases and J 0 bases, leaving 11 bases between the germline ends. Germline loops: CDR1 WSHSY, CDR2 SAAADI.

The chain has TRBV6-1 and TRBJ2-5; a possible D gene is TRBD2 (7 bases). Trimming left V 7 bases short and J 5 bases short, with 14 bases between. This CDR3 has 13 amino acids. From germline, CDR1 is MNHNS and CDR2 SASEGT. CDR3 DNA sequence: TGTGCCAGCAATCCGGGGGGCTGGGAGACCCAGTACTTC. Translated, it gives CASNPGGWETQYF.

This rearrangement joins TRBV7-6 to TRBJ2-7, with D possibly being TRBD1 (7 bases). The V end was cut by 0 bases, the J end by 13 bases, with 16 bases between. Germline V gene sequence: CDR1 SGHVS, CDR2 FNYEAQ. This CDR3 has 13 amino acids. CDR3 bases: TGTGCCAGCAGCTTAGCCCGCAGGGGGGTAAAATACGTC. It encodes CASSLARRGVKYV.